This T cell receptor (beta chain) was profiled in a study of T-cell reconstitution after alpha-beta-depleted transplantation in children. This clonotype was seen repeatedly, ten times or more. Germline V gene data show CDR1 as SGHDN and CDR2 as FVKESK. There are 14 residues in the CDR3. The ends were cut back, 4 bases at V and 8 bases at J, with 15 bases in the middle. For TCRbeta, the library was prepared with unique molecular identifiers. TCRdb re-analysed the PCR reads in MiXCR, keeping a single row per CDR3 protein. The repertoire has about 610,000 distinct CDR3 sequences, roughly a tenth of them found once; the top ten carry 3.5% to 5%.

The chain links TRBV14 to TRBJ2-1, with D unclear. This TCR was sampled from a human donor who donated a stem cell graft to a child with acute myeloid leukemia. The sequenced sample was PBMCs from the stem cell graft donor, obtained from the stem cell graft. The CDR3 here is CASSLDFGRHEQFF. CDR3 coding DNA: TGTGCCAGCAGCCTTGATTTTGGACGGCATGAGCAGTTCTTC. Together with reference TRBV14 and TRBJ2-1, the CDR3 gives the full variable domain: EAGVTQFPSHSVIEKGQTVTLRCDPISGHDNLYWYRRVMGKEIKFLLHFVKESKQDESGMPNNRFLAERTGGTYSTLKVQPAELEDSGVYFCASSLDFGRHEQFFGPGTRLTVL.